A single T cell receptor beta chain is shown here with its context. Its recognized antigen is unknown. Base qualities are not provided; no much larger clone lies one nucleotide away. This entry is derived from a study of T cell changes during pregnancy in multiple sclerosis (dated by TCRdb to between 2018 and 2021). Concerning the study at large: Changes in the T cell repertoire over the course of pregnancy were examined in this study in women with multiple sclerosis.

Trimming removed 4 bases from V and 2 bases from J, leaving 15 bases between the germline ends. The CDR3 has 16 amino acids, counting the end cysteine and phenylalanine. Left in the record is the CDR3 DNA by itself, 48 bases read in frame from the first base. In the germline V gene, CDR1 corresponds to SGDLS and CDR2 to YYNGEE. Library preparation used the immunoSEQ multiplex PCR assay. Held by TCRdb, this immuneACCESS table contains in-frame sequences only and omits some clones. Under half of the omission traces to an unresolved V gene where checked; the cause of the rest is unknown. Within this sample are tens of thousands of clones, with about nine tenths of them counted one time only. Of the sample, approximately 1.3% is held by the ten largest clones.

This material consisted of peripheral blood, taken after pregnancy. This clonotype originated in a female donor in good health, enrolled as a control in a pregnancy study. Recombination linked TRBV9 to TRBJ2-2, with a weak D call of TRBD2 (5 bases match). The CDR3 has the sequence CASSPLVGDNTGELFF. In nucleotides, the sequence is TGTGCCAGCAGCCCCTTAGTGGGAGATAACACCGGGGAGCTGTTTTTT.